This T cell receptor (beta chain) was obtained from a study of blood T cell repertoires in COVID-19. Study processing details: Reference gene primer amplification gave estimated nucleated cell counts. Data came from immunoSEQ multiplex PCR; TCRdb stores just in-frame clones and leaves some out. Clonal size and the V and J genes are those of that table, whereas D and trimming came from the DNA. This sample has around 200,000 clones, with about nine tenths found just once. The V end lost 2 bases, the J end lost 1 base, and 10 bases lay between the germline ends. Germline loops: CDR1 MRHNA, CDR2 SNTAGT. This CDR3 contains 15 residues.

This receptor was taken from a man aged 40-50 years with acute or convalescent COVID-19. Input material: peripheral blood. The rearrangement uses TRBV6-4 and TRBJ2-3; TRBD1 might be the D (5 bases). CDR3 loop: CASSDRGTRTDTQYF. CDR3 coding DNA: TGTGCCAGCAGTGACAGGGGCACCCGCACAGATACGCAGTATTTT.